This TCR beta chain stems from a study of patients and donors after allogeneic stem cell transplantation (TCRdb year 2020). The library was produced with RT-PCR. This sample was sequenced with a NextSeq 550. TCRdb reworked the public reads: Q25 trimming with fastp, MiXCR clone assembly, productive beta chains retained. All rows with the same CDR3 protein become a single entry with the most common DNA and genes. In this sample the table shows roughly 880,000 distinct CDR3 sequences, 18% of which occur a single time. The ten biggest clones cover roughly 6.4% of the sample. The CDR3 holds 17 amino acids from the cysteine to the phenylalanine. Only the CDR3 region is kept as DNA, spanning 51 bases read in frame from base 1. V is pared back by 0 bases and J by 1 base, with 15 bases lying between the germline termini. Via the germline V gene, CDR1 is SGDLS and CDR2 YYNGEE. A note on this clonotype: Its antigen is currently not known. No base qualities exist here, and no much larger clone lies one base off it.

Sequencing was carried out using blood, either unsorted or a sorted T cell fraction (not recorded which). The chain is assembled from TRBV9 and TRBJ2-3; TRBD1 is a weak D gene call, 5 bases matching. The TCR was taken from a human donor who was either an allogeneic HSCT recipient or a stem cell or donor lymphocyte infusion donor (not recorded which). It is not recorded whose cells these are; they may come from a transplant donor. The CDR3 region: CASSVAGRVRGTDTQYF. The base sequence is TGTGCCAGCAGCGTAGCCGGCCGGGTCAGGGGCACAGATACGCAGTATTTT.